This record concerns one TCR beta chain sequence. In the source study's methods: For nucleated cells, counts were estimated from reference gene primer amplification. The protocol was immunoSEQ multiplex PCR, while the TCRdb copy is restricted to in-frame clones and leaves out a portion. Clone size and V and J calls were adopted from that table, with D and trimming inferred from the DNA. The repertoire holds roughly 250,000 clones, over 75% seen once, with around 9.1% in the top ten. This specimen belongs to a study of blood T cell repertoires in COVID-19. Whole-study context: Collection of acute and convalescent COVID-19 samples took place in the United States, Italy and Spain.

This CDR3 spans 11 amino acids. Per germline, CDR1 DFQATT and CDR2 SNEGSKA (reference sequence). V was trimmed by 1 base and J by 14 bases, leaving 14 bases between them. The chain joins TRBV20-1 to TRBJ1-2; D remains unclear. The TCR originated in a human donor in a cohort sampled during active COVID-19. Material: peripheral blood. This chain's CDR3 is CSARVSLSKTF. CDR3 sequence (DNA): TGCAGTGCTAGAGTTAGCCTCTCGAAAACCTTC.